Below, one TCR beta chain is given with its context. No antigen is known for it. The sample is drawn from a study of T cell responses to AZD1222 COVID-19 vaccine. Whole-study findings and limits: Only 6 or 7 individuals given AZD1222 were seropositive at baseline. Clonal diversity was possibly underestimated, and white British individuals and females predominated among donors.

Data came from immunoSEQ multiplex PCR; TCRdb stores just in-frame clones and leaves some out. The repertoire includes about 120,000 clones, around nine tenths of them detected once, and about 3.7% sits in the top ten. The V end was cut by 3 bases, the J end by 5 bases, with 5 bases between. This CDR3 has 12 amino acids. CDR1 is SGHTA and CDR2 is FQGNSA in the germline V gene. The chain carries TRBV7-2 and TRBJ1-5; no clear D. The sample was peripheral blood, taken on day 0 of AZD1222 vaccination. This TCR was recovered from an adult in good health. The CDR3 nucleotides are TGTGCCAGCAGCTTCGGGGATCAGCCCCAGCATTTT. It encodes CASSFGDQPQHF. Together with reference TRBV7-2 and TRBJ1-5, the CDR3 gives the full variable domain: GAGVSQSPSNKVTEKGKDVELRCDPISGHTALYWYRQSLGQGLEFLIYFQGNSAPDKSGLPSDRFSAERTGGSVSTLTIQRTQQEDSAVYLCASSFGDQPQHFGDGTRLSIL.